This TCR beta chain derives from a study of T cells expressing NK-cell markers. The CDR3 covers 14 residues. The germline V gene encodes CDR1 MNHNS and CDR2 SASEGT. Broader study findings: In several donors, dominant clonotypes made up about 28.3-65% of CD3+CD56-NKG2C+ cells.

TCRdb re-called the 5' RACE reads; every CDR3 protein appears as one record, without DNA. The sample includes under 600,000 distinct CDR3 sequences. A remark on this clonotype: The antigen remains unidentified.

Sequencing used blood T cells: a sorted CD56 or NKG2C T cell subset, CD4+ or CD8+ T cells, or bulk PBMC T cells (not recorded which). The sequence was collected from a woman in her forties or fifties in good health. V and J are TRBV6-1 and TRBJ2-1; the D call of TRBD2 rests on TCRdb alone, since no DNA is present to check it. CDR3 region: CASQTSGSYNEQFF.